What follows describes a single TCR beta chain. Its cognate antigen is unknown. The CDR3 extends over 15 amino acids. Germline V gene sequence: CDR1 MGHRA, CDR2 YSYEKL. The V segment lost 4 bases and the J segment 3 bases; nucleotides outside the gene matches: 7. The entry originates in a study of OX40 agonist ivuxolimab in advanced cancers. General observations from the study: Some patients without response likewise showed low normalized clonal expansion.

Profiled with immunoSEQ multiplex PCR; TCRdb holds only in-frame clones, not every one. The repertoire holds fewer than 25,000 clones, with 75% to 90% as singletons. The sequencing here drew on CD4+ or CD8+ T cells sorted from blood, taken in a trial of the OX40 agonist ivuxolimab. The gene calls are TRBV4-1 and TRBJ2-5, with 8 positions matching TRBD2. The origin of this receptor is an adult with an advanced solid tumor such as melanoma, head and neck, liver or kidney cancer. CDR3 coding DNA: TGCGCCAGCAGCCCTGGTCCGGGACTAGAAGAGACCCAGTACTTC. This encodes CASSPGPGLEETQYF.